This T cell receptor (beta chain) was recorded in a study of beta chain features in type 1 diabetes. The CDR3 has 19 amino acids. The trim removed 5 bases at V and 0 bases at J, leaving 12 bases unmatched. CDR1 and CDR2 from the germline V gene are SGHTA and FQGNSA. Since all of the isolated RNA was reverse transcribed, expressed TCRB transcripts were what got sequenced. Clones were read by immunoSEQ multiplex PCR, and TCRdb kept only the in-frame ones, dropping some. The sample has roughly 310,000 clones, roughly 11% seen once. This clone was observed a handful of times. Source material: naive CD4+ T cells from blood. The chain carries TRBV7-2 and TRBJ2-6; TRBD1 matches at 8 bases. The source of this sequence is a woman in her twenties or thirties in good health. CDR3 amino acids: CASSPVGAGGRSGANVLTF. The CDR3 DNA reads as TGTGCCAGCAGCCCCGTTGGGGCAGGGGGCCGCTCTGGGGCCAACGTCCTGACTTTC.